This T cell receptor (beta chain) was captured in a study of blood T cell repertoires in COVID-19. Study information: Specimens from acute and convalescent COVID-19 originated in the United States, Italy and Spain. T cells, B-cell-depleted T cells, or PBMCs provided the cDNA or gDNA that served as material.

The CDR3 is 15 amino acids. CDR1 is SNHLY and CDR2 is FYNNEI in the germline V gene. V gave up 6 bases and J gave up 5 bases; unmatched junction bases: 9. This clone was detected only once. How the authors handled the data: Scientists estimated how many nucleated cells there were by amplifying reference gene primers. Produced via immunoSEQ multiplex PCR; TCRdb's table is partial and in-frame only. Clone size and V and J calls were adopted from that table, with D and trimming inferred from the DNA. The repertoire holds about 180,000 clones, with roughly 88% as singletons. The receptor was isolated from a woman older than 75 with acute or convalescent COVID-19. Sample: peripheral blood. The chain uses TRBV2 and TRBJ2-2, with 7 bases matching TRBD1. This chain's CDR3 is CASSPDRVSTGELFF. CDR3 DNA sequence: TGTGCCAGCAGCCCAGACAGGGTCTCAACCGGGGAGCTGTTTTTT.